The next 25 T cell receptor beta chains were all read from a single sample in a study of glioma-infiltrating T cells. Amplification of TCR alpha and beta CDR3 regions from RNA used iRepertoire nested multiplex PCR. MiXCR, run by TCRdb on the multiplex PCR reads, gives a single entry per CDR3 protein. Of 100,000 to 150,000 distinct CDR3 sequences in the sample, approximately 24% were seen once. The sequenced sample consisted of glioma tissue, nonneoplastic brain tissue, or PBMCs (not recorded which). Receptor source: a human donor with low-grade glioma or glioblastoma, undergoing nonglioma brain surgery, or in good health (not recorded which).

This rearrangement joins TRBV19 to TRBJ2-3; 13 bases are a match to TRBD2. Germline lookup yields CDR1 LNHDA and CDR2 SQIVND (reference sequence). V trimming: 3 bases; J trimming: 1 base; junction bases outside the gene matches: 7. The CDR3 has 18 residues. Here the CDR3 reads CASSMEAGTSGGTDTQYF. The CDR3 DNA follows: TGTGCCAGTAGTATGGAGGCCGGGACTAGCGGGGGCACAGATACGCAGTATTTT. The whole variable domain, filled in from reference TRBV19 and TRBJ2-3, reads DGGITQSPKYLFRKEGQNVTLSCEQNLNHDAMYWYRQDPGQGLRLIYYSQIVNDFQKGDIAEGYSVSREKKESFPLTVTSAQKNPTAFYLCASSMEAGTSGGTDTQYFGPGTRLTVL.

This clonotype was counted once. Mismatch with germline at one junction end may stem from a read error. CDR3 region: CVSSKLGQSSYNEQFF. The CDR3 region has the DNA TGTGTCAGCAGCAAATTAGGCCAGAGCTCCTACAATGAGCAGTTCTTC. The chain recombines TRBV7-8 with TRBJ2-1; D gene uncertain. Germline CDR1 reads SGHVS; CDR2 reads FQNEAQ. This CDR3 has 16 residues.

This clonotype came up many times. The CDR3, as DNA: TGTGCCACCAGCAGAGGTCTCAGCGGGGGCTCACGGGTGCAGTATTTT. Translation gives CATSRGLSGGSRVQYF. This rearrangement joins TRBV15 to TRBJ2-3; 8 bases are shared with TRBD2. The length of the CDR3 is 16 residues. V shed 1 base and J 11 bases; nucleotides not matched to a gene: 14. Germline CDR1 and CDR2: LNHNV and YYDKDF (reference sequence).

A remark on this clonotype: With a much larger clone just one base away, this may be a read error. The chain combines TRBV12-3 or TRBV12-4 with TRBJ2-4, with D perhaps being TRBD1 or TRBD2 (5 bases each). This CDR3 spans 15 amino acids. Deletions cut 1 base from V and 7 bases from J, with 14 bases between. CDR3 in amino acids: CASSLVLYEGNIQYF. DNA of the CDR3: TGTGCCAGCAGTTTAGTCCTCTACGAGGGGAACATTCAGTACTTC.

This clonotype was seen repeatedly, ten times or more. This sequence joins TRBV27 and TRBJ2-5, with unresolved D. The CDR3 contains 13 residues. Germline assignment: CDR1 MNHEY and CDR2 SMNVEV (reference sequence). Trimming pared 6 bases from V and 1 base from J, leaving 9 bases between. In nucleotides, the CDR3 is TGTGCCAGCAGAGGTTGGACCCAAGAGACCCAGTACTTC. It is translated as CASRGWTQETQYF.

In its sample, this clonotype was seen many times. V is TRBV7-3 and J is TRBJ2-3; D remains unclear. Germline CDR1 is SGHTA and CDR2 is FQGTGA. The CDR3 consists of 15 residues. V was trimmed by 2 bases and J by 2 bases, leaving 11 bases between them. Written as DNA, the CDR3 is TGTGCCAGCAGCTTATTCCCGACTTTCACAGATACGCAGTATTTT. This sequence encodes CASSLFPTFTDTQYF.

This clonotype was found a few times. This rearrangement joins TRBV4-1 to TRBJ1-5; D not resolved. The germline V gene has CDR1 MGHRA and CDR2 YSYEKL. The V gene lost 0 bases and the J gene lost 8 bases, with 17 bases spanning the gap. This CDR3 is built from 16 residues. For the CDR3, the DNA is TGCGCCAGCAGCCAAGATTTAGCGAGGGATCGGGAGCCCCAGCATTTT. This translates into CASSQDLARDREPQHF.

In regard to this clonotype: A much larger clone differs from this one at a single base, so this may be a read error. The chain links TRBV20-1 to TRBJ2-5, with TRBD1 as a possible D gene (6 bases). The CDR3 consists of 13 residues. Germline V CDR1 and CDR2: DFQATT, SNEGSKA (reference sequence). CDR3: CSAFRGVQETQHF. For the CDR3, the DNA is TGCAGTGCTTTCAGGGGCGTCCAAGAGACCCAGCACTTC.

The chain joins TRBV19 to TRBJ1-2, with D perhaps TRBD1 (5 bases). This CDR3 contains 13 residues. In germline, CDR1 is LNHDA, CDR2 SQIVND (reference sequence). The V gene lost 4 bases and the J gene lost 2 bases, with 8 bases spanning the gap. Written as DNA, the CDR3 is TGTGCCAGTAGTACCGGGGGGAACTATGGCTACACCTTC. As protein: CASSTGGNYGYTF.

This clonotype was counted once. A much larger clone sits a single nucleotide away, making a read error possible. The final CDR3 position lacks the conserved phenylalanine or tryptophan, pointing to a likely read error. The chain is built from TRBV6-1 and TRBJ1-4; D may be TRBD1 (5 bases). Trimming took 6 bases from V and 8 from J, leaving 13 bases between them. Germline V CDR1 and CDR2: MNHNS, SASEGT. The CDR3 spans 13 residues. The CDR3 loop reads CASRDGRGEKLFL. Here the CDR3 DNA reads TGTGCCAGCAGGGACGGGCGGGGGGAAAAACTGTTTCTT.

This sequence joins TRBV3-1 and TRBJ1-2; D gene uncertain. The V end lost 1 base, the J end lost 2 bases, and 8 bases lay between the germline ends. This CDR3 comprises 14 residues. CDR1 LGHDT and CDR2 YNNKEL come from the germline V gene (reference sequence). The CDR3 DNA reads as TGTGCCAGCAGCCAAGGTCAAGAGAACTATGGCTACACCTTC. It is translated as CASSQGQENYGYTF. The entire variable domain, with the rest obtained from reference TRBV3-1 and TRBJ1-2, is as follows: DTAVSQTPKYLVTQMGNDKSIKCEQNLGHDTMYWYKQDSKKFLKIMFSYNNKELIINETVPNRFSPKSPDKAHLNLHINSLELGDSAVYFCASSQGQENYGYTFGSGTRLTVV.

The chain carries TRBV9 and TRBJ2-3, with 8 nucleotides matching TRBD1. Germline CDR1 and CDR2: SGDLS and YYNGEE. Unmatched junction bases numbered 4, after V lost 0 bases and J lost 1 base. The CDR3 is 16 amino acids. In DNA, the CDR3 is TGTGCCAGCAGCGTAGGGACAGGGATTCGCACAGATACGCAGTATTTT. This translates into CASSVGTGIRTDTQYF.

On this clonotype: This may stem from a read error, because a much larger clone lies one nucleotide away. This is likely a read error, given that the CDR3 carries no conserved phenylalanine or tryptophan at its end. The chain is built from TRBV7-9 and TRBJ1-1, with D hard to call. The CDR3 has 14 residues. Germline values: CDR1 SEHNR, CDR2 FQNEAQ (reference sequence). V was pared by 4 bases and J by 0 bases, with 9 bases between. Here the CDR3 reads CASSSAEMNTEAFL. The CDR3 region has the DNA TGTGCCAGCAGCTCGGCAGAAATGAACACTGAAGCTTTCCTT.

This clonotype appeared a single time. At one end, the junction sequence differs from germline, possibly due to a read error. The V call is TRBV27, the J call TRBJ2-3; TRBD1 agrees at 9 bases. The germline V gene has CDR1 MNHEY and CDR2 SMNVEV (reference sequence). The CDR3 contains 15 residues. The DNA of the CDR3 is TGTGCCAGCACCATGTCGGACAGGGGCACAGATACGCGGTATTTT. Residues: CASTMSDRGTDTRYF.

The gene calls are TRBV30 and TRBJ1-5; tentatively, D is TRBD1 (5 bases). The length of the CDR3 is 13 residues. Trimming took 2 bases from V and 3 from J, leaving 8 bases between them. Germline V gene sequence: CDR1 GTSNPN, CDR2 SVGIG (reference sequence). The CDR3 loop reads CAWSSGLNQPQHF. CDR3 DNA sequence: TGTGCCTGGAGTTCAGGGCTCAATCAGCCCCAGCATTTT.

DNA of the CDR3: TGTGCCAGCAGCGTAGGCGGGGGGCTACTGCGGAACACCATATATTTT. This encodes CASSVGGGLLRNTIYF. The gene calls are TRBV27 and TRBJ1-3, with a weak D call TRBD1 (6 bases). Trimming pared 6 bases from V and 7 bases from J, leaving 22 bases between. This CDR3 has 16 amino acids. Germline CDR1 and CDR2: MNHEY and SMNVEV (reference sequence).

Note on this clonotype: A single base separates this from a much larger clone, so it may be a read error. The CDR3 spells CASDGQRNTEAFF. CDR3 coding DNA: TGTGCCAGCGATGGGCAGAGGAACACTGAAGCTTTCTTT. The chain carries TRBV2 and TRBJ1-1; D is ambiguous. The CDR3 extends over 13 amino acids. Germline assignment: CDR1 SNHLY and CDR2 FYNNEI. V was pared by 8 bases and J by 1 base, with 11 bases between.

V is TRBV7-2 and J is TRBJ1-3; D gene unclear. Germline V CDR1 and CDR2: SGHTA, FQGNSA. The CDR3 sequence is 14 residues long. The V end lost 3 bases, the J end lost 2 bases, and 8 bases lay between the germline ends. CDR3 in DNA: TGTGCCAGCAGCTTCCCGTTTGCTGGAAACACCATATATTTT. It yields the protein CASSFPFAGNTIYF.

This clonotype was seen only a few times. The J gene is TRBJ1-2, the V gene TRBV29-1, with D possibly matching TRBD1 (5 bases). Germline V lookup: CDR1 SQVTM, CDR2 ANQGSEA. This CDR3 contains 13 residues. The germline V and J ends were trimmed by 1 base and 1 base, with 7 bases remaining between them. This CDR3 is CSVEGQINYGYTF. CDR3 nucleotide sequence: TGCAGCGTTGAAGGACAGATTAACTATGGCTACACCTTC.

Ten or more counts support this clonotype. The chain uses TRBV11-2 and TRBJ2-3; no firm D call. This CDR3 is built from 12 residues. V gave up 3 bases and J gave up 7 bases, with 8 bases separating them. The germline CDR1 and CDR2 sequences are SGHAT and FQNNGV. In DNA, the CDR3 is TGTGCCAGCAGCTTGGCAGTAAATACGCAGTATTTT. As protein: CASSLAVNTQYF.

The chain combines TRBV11-2 with TRBJ2-7; TRBD2 aligns across 7 bases. This CDR3 has 15 residues. V trimming: 0 bases; J trimming: 2 bases; junction bases outside the gene matches: 4. The germline V gene has CDR1 SGHAT and CDR2 FQNNGV. CDR3 loop: CASSLDWAGAYEQYV. The CDR3 bases are TGTGCCAGCAGCTTAGATTGGGCGGGAGCCTACGAGCAGTACGTC.

This clonotype was recorded once. CDR3: CASSQRTVQETQYF. Written as DNA, the CDR3 is TGTGCCAGCAGCCAAAGGACAGTGCAAGAGACCCAGTACTTC. The chain combines TRBV27 with TRBJ2-5; a possible D gene is TRBD1 (6 bases). The CDR3 extends over 14 amino acids. V was shortened by 6 bases and J by 2 bases, with 13 bases between the two germline ends. CDR1 and CDR2 from the germline V gene are MNHEY and SMNVEV (reference sequence).

The chain recombines TRBV5-1 with TRBJ2-3; D remains unclear. The CDR3 contains 14 residues. Between the trimmed V and J ends, which lost 4 bases and 1 base, there was a span of 10 bases. Germline V lookup: CDR1 SGHRS, CDR2 YFSETQ. CDR3 protein: CASSPDLRTDTQYF. Here the CDR3 DNA reads TGCGCCAGCAGCCCGGACCTTCGCACAGATACGCAGTATTTT.

As to this clonotype: A read error may be the cause here, since a much bigger clone is one base away. The V and J genes are TRBV6-1 and TRBJ1-6; the match to TRBD1 covers 7 bases. This CDR3 is built from 14 residues. The germline CDR1 and CDR2 sequences are MNHNS and SASEGT. Here the CDR3 reads CASTTGTVISPLNF. The CDR3 coding sequence is TGTGCCAGCACCACCGGGACAGTTATTTCACCCCTCAACTTT.

This clonotype occurred many times. The chain recombines TRBV6-1 with TRBJ2-3; unclear D gene. Germline V gene lookup returns CDR1 MNHNS and CDR2 SASEGT. Trimming pared 5 bases from V and 4 bases from J, leaving 4 bases between. The CDR3 loop spans 11 amino acids. The CDR3 is CASSFADTQYF. CDR3 nucleotide sequence: TGTGCCAGCAGTTTCGCAGATACGCAGTATTTT.